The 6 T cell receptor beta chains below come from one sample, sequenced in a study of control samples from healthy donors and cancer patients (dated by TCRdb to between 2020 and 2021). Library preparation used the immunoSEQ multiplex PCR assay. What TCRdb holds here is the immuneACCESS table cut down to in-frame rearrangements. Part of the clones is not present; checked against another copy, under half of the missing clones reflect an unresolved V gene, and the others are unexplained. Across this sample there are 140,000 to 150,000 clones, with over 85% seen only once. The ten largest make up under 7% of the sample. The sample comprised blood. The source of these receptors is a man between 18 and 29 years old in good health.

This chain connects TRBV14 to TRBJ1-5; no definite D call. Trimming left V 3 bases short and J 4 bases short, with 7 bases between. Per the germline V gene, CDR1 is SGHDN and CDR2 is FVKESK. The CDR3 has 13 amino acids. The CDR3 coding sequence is TGTGCCAGCAGCCAGGGTAGGAATCAGCCCCAGCATTTT. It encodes CASSQGRNQPQHF.

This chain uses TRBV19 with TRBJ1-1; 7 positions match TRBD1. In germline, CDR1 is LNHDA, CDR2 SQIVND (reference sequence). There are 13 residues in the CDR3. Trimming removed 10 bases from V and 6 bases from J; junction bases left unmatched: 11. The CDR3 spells CATWADRRAEAFF. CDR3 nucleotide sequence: TGTGCCACTTGGGCGGACAGGAGGGCTGAAGCTTTCTTT.

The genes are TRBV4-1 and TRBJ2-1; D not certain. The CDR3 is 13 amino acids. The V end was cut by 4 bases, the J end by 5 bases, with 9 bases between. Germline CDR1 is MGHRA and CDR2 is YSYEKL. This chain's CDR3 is CASSPWINNEQFF. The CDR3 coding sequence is TGCGCCAGCAGCCCCTGGATCAACAATGAGCAGTTCTTC.

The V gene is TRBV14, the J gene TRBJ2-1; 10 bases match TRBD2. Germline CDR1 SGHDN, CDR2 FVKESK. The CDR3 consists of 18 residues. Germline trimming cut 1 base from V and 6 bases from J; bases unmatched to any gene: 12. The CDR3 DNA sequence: TGTGCCAGCAGCCAAGTACTACTACTAGCGGGATTTTTCAATGAGCAGTTCTTC. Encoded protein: CASSQVLLLAGFFNEQFF.

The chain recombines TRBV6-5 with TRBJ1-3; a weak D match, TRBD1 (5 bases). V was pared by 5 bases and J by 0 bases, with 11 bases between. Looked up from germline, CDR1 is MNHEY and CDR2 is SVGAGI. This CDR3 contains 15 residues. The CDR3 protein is CASSRAGLSGNTIYF. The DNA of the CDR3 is TGTGCCAGCAGTAGGGCGGGGCTCTCTGGAAACACCATATATTTT.

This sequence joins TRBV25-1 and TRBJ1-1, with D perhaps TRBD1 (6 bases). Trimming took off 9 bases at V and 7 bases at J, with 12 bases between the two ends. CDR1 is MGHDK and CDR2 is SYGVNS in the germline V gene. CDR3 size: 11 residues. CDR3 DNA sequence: TGTGCCAGTTTAGGGGGAATTGAAGCTTTCTTT. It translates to CASLGGIEAFF.